This T cell receptor (beta chain) was sequenced for a study of identical twins. TCRdb re-called the 5' RACE reads through MiXCR, storing one row per CDR3 protein. The table shows about 330,000 distinct CDR3 sequences, with roughly an eighth occurring only once. The V and J ends lost 0 bases and 4 bases, in that order; junction bases with no gene match: 5. The CDR3 is 16 amino acids. The germline V gene encodes CDR1 LGHNA and CDR2 YNFKEQ. The same data also went into a second study, on yellow fever vaccine responses in identical twins.

The receptor was derived from a woman between 18 and 29 years old in good health. Sequencing was carried out using CD8+ T cells sorted from blood. The chain carries TRBV4-2 and TRBJ2-1; 8 positions match TRBD2. CDR3 loop: CASSQEGVAGYNEQFF. The CDR3 DNA reads TGTGCCAGCAGCCAAGAAGGGGTAGCGGGGTACAATGAGCAGTTCTTC.